This T cell receptor beta chain was sequenced for a study of CD8+ T cells in alopecia areata. Study as a whole: For the treated group, dosing was oral tofacitinib at 5 to 10 mg twice daily.

V lost 3 bases and J lost 14, with 25 bases in between. The CDR3 loop spans 15 amino acids. The germline CDR1 and CDR2 sequences are MDHEN and SYDVKM. This clone was detected a few times. Its antigen is unknown. Treatment described: oral pan-JAK inhibitor, 5-10 mg twice daily. Extracted RNA was reverse transcribed into cDNA, the sequencing template. Assay: immunoSEQ multiplex PCR; the TCRdb copy retains only in-frame clones and omits some. The top ten hold approximately 1.7% of the sample, which has 270,000 or so clones, roughly 64% seen once. Study outcomes and limitations: Lesional scalp exceeded normal scalp in clonality, especially in alopecia totalis/universalis. For patients receiving tofacitinib, scalp clonality and expanded CD8+ clones among the top 100 significantly decreased. Uncertain still, given a single nonresponder, is whether baseline CD8+ expansion links to response.

The sample in question was CD4+ T cells sorted from blood, obtained at week 24, from a patient treated with tofacitinib. This TCR was recovered from a human donor with alopecia areata. This chain connects TRBV28 to TRBJ1-2, with D possibly TRBD1 on 5 matching bases. The CDR3 DNA sequence: TGTGCCAGCAGTTTTCCACCGCTGACAGATACGGCGGGTACCTTC. Its protein is CASSFPPLTDTAGTF.